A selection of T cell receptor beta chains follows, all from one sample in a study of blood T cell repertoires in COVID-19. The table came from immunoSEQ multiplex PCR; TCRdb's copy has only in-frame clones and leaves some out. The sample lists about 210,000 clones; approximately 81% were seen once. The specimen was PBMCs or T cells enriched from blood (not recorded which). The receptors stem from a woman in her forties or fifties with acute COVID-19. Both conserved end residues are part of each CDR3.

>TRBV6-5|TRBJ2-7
CASRRTGTGYEQYF
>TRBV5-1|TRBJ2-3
CASSSRGNTDTQYF
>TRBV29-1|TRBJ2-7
CSVRLAYEQYF
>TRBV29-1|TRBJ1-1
CSVNRGWTEAFF
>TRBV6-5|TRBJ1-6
CASSYSGGNNSPLHF
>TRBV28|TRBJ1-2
CASSPPGALYGYTF
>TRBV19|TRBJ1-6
CASSTTGGASPLHF
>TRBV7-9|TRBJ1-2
CASSLTQGAMYGYTF
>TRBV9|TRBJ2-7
CASSTQTGVGYEQYF
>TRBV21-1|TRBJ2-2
CASNRTGSNTGELFF
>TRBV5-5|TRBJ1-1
CATSSGEGTEAFF
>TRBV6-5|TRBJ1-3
CASSISRSGNTIYF
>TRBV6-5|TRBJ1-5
CASSYTGGNQPQHF
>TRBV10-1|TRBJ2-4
CASSGGGLFEENIQYF
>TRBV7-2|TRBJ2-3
CASSFGLAVPDTQYF
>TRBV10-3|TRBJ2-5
CAISPQGGQGARETQYF
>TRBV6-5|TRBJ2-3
CASSYSFMGEETQYF
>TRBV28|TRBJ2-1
CASSLQGFYNEQFF
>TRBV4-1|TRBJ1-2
CASSQETDYGYTF
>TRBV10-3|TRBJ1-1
CAIRTGGPLNTEAFF
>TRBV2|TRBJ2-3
CASIRDSSTDTQYF
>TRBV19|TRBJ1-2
CASSTSTGNYGYTF
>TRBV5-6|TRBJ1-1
CASSLRQGSTEAFF
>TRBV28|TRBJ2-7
CASSSPSRTLLAGDSYEQYF
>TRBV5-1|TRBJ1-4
CASSRDSTNEKLFF